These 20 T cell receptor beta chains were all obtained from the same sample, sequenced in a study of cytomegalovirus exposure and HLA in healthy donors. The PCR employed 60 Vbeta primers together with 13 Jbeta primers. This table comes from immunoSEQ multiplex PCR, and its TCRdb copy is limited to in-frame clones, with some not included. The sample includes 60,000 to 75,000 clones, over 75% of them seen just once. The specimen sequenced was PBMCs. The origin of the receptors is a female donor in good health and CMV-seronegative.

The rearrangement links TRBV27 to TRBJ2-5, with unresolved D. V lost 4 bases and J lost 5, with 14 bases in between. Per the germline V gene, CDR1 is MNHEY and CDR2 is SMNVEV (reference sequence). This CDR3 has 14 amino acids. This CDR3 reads CASSSVALAETQYF. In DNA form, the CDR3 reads TGTGCCAGCAGTTCAGTAGCCCTCGCGGAGACCCAGTACTTC.

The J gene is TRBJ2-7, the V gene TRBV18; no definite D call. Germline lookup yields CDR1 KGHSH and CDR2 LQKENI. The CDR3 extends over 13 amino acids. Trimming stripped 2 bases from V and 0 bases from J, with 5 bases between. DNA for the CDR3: TGTGCCAGCTCACCAGCCAGCTCCTACGAGCAGTACTTC. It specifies CASSPASSYEQYF.

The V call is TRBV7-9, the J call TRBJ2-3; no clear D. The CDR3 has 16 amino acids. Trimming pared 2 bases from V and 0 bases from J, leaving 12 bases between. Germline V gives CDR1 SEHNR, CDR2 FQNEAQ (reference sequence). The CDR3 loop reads CASSLTGGFSTDTQYF. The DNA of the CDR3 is TGTGCCAGCAGCTTAACTGGCGGTTTTAGCACAGATACGCAGTATTTT.

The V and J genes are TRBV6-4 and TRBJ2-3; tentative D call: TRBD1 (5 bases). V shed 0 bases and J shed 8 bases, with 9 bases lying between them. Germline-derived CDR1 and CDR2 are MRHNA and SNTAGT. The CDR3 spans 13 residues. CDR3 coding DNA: TGTGCCAGCAGTGACTCGATAAGGGGTACGCAGTATTTT. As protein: CASSDSIRGTQYF.

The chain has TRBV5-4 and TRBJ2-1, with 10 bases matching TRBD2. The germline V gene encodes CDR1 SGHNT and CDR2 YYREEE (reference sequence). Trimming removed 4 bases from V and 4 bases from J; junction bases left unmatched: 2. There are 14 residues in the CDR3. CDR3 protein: CASSTSGTYNEQFF. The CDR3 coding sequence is TGTGCCAGCAGCACTAGCGGGACTTACAATGAGCAGTTCTTC. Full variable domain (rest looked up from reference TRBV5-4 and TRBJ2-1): ETGVTQSPTHLIKTRGQQVTLRCSSQSGHNTVSWYQQALGQGPQFIFQYYREEENGRGNFPPRFSGLQFPNYSSELNVNALELDDSALYLCASSTSGTYNEQFFGPGTRLTVL.

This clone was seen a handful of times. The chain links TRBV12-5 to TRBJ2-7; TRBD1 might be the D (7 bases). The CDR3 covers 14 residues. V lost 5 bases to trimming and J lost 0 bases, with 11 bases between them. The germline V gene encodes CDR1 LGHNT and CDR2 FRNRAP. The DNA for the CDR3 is TGTGCTAGTGGTGGGCAGGGGGGCTCCTACGAGCAGTACTTC. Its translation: CASGGQGGSYEQYF.

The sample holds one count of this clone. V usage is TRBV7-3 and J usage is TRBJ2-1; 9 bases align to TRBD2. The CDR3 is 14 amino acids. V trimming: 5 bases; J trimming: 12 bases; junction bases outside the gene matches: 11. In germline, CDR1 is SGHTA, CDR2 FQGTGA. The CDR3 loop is CASSPGLAGSPQFF. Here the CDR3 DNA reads TGTGCCAGCAGCCCCGGGCTAGCGGGGTCTCCGCAGTTCTTC.

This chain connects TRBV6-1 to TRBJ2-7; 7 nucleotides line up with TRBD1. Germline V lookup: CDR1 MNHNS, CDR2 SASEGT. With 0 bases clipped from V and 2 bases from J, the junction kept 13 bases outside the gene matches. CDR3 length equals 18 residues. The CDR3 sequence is CASSEATIFDRAAYEQYF. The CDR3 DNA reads TGTGCCAGCAGTGAAGCAACAATATTCGACAGGGCCGCCTACGAGCAGTACTTC.

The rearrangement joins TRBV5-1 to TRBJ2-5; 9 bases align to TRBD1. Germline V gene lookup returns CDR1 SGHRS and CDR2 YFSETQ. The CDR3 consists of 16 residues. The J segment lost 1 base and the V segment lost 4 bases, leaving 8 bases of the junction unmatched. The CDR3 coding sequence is TGCGCCAGCAGCCAAACCGACAGGGGGTCCCAAGAGACCCAGTACTTC. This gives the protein CASSQTDRGSQETQYF.

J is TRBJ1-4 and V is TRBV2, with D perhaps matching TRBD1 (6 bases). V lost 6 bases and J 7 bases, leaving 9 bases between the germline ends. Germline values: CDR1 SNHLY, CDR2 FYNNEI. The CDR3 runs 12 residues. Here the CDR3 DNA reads TGTGCCAGCAGCCCCAGGGGTGAAAAACTGTTTTTT. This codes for CASSPRGEKLFF. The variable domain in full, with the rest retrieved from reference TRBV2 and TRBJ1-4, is EPEVTQTPSHQVTQMGQEVILRCVPISNHLYFYWYRQILGQKVEFLVSFYNNEISEKSEIFDDQFSVERPDGSNFTLKIRSTKLEDSAMYFCASSPRGEKLFFGSGTQLSVL.

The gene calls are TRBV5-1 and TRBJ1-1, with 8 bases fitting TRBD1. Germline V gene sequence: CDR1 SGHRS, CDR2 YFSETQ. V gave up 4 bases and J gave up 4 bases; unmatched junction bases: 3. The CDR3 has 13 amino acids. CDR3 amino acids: CASSTTGVTEAFF. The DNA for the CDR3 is TGCGCCAGCAGCACGACAGGGGTCACTGAAGCTTTCTTT.

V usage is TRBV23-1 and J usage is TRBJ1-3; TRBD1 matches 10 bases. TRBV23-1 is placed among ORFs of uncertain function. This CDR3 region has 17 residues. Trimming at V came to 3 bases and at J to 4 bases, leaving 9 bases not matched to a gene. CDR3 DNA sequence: TGCGCCAGCAGTCAGCCAAGACAGGGGGCGCGGGGAAACACCATATATTTT. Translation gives CASSQPRQGARGNTIYF.

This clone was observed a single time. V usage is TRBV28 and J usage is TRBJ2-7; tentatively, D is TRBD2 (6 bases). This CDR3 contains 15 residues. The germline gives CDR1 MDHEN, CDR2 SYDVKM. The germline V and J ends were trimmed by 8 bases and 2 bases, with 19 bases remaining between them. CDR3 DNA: TGTGCCAGCCTCTCTTCGGGACTGCCGACCTACGAGCAGTACTTC. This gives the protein CASLSSGLPTYEQYF.

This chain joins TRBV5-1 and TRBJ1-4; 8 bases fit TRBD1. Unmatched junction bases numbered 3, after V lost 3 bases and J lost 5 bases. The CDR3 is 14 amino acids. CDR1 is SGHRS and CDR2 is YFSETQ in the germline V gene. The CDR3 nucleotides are TGCGCCAGCAGCTACGGACAGGGAAATGAAAAACTGTTTTTT. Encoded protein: CASSYGQGNEKLFF.

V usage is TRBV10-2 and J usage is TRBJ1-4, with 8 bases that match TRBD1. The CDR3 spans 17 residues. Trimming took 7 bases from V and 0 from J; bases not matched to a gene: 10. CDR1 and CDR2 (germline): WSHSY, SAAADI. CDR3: CASKQGARPSTNEKLFF. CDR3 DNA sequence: TGCGCCAGCAAGCAGGGGGCTCGCCCCTCAACTAATGAAAAACTGTTTTTT.

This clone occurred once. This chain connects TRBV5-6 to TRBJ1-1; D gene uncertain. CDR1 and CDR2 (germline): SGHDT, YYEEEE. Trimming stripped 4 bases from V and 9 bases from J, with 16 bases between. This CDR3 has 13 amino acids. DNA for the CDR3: TGTGCCAGCAGCCCCGACATCGGGGTTCAAGCTTTCTTT. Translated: CASSPDIGVQAFF.

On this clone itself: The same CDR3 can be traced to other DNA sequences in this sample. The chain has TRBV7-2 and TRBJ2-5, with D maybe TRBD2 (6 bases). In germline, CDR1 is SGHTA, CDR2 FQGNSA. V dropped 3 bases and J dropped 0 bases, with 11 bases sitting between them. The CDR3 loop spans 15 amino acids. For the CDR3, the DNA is TGTGCCAGCAGCTTGGCGGGGACGTACCAAGAGACCCAGTACTTC. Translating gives CASSLAGTYQETQYF.

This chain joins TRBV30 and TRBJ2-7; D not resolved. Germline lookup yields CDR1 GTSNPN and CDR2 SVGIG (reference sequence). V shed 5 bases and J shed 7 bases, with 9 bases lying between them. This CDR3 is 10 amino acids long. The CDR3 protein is CAWQSREQYF. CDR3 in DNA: TGTGCCTGGCAAAGCCGTGAGCAGTACTTC.

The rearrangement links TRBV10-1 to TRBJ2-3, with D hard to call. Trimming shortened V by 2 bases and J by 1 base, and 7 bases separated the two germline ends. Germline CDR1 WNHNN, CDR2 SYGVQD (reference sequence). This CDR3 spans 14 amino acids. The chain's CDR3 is CASSEARRTDTQYF. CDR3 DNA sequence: TGCGCCAGCAGTGAGGCCAGGCGCACAGATACGCAGTATTTT.

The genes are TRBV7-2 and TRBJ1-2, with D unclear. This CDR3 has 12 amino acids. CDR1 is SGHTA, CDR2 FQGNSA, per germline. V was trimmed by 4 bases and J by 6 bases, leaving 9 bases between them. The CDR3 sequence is CASSSPGNGYTF. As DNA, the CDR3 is TGTGCCAGCAGCTCCCCCGGTAATGGCTACACCTTC. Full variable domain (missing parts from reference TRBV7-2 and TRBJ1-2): GAGVSQSPSNKVTEKGKDVELRCDPISGHTALYWYRQSLGQGLEFLIYFQGNSAPDKSGLPSDRFSAERTGGSVSTLTIQRTQQEDSAVYLCASSSPGNGYTFGSGTRLTVV.